Following are 25 T cell receptor beta chains from one sample sequenced in a study of cytomegalovirus exposure and HLA in healthy donors. 60 Vbeta and 13 Jbeta primers were used in PCR. Some clones are missing from TCRdb's copy, which holds only in-frame ones; the method was immunoSEQ multiplex PCR. Of some 150,000 clones listed, 76% are singletons. Sequences were obtained from PBMCs. These receptors were obtained from a female donor in good health and CMV-seropositive.

This clone was detected only once. The chain is built from TRBV7-9 and TRBJ2-1, with TRBD1 as a possible D gene (6 bases). This CDR3 is built from 15 residues. CDR1 is SEHNR and CDR2 is FQNEAQ in the germline V gene (reference sequence). Trimming removed 2 bases from V and 0 bases from J, with 8 bases in between. The CDR3 DNA reads as TGTGCCAGCAGCTTACGAGGGGGCTCCTACAATGAGCAGTTCTTC. It encodes CASSLRGGSYNEQFF.

This clone was counted a few times. The chain couples TRBV2 to TRBJ1-1; D uncertain. Germline assignment: CDR1 SNHLY and CDR2 FYNNEI. V was pared by 6 bases and J by 6 bases, with 8 bases between. The CDR3 has 11 residues. The CDR3 protein is CASSQVPEAFF. CDR3 nucleotide sequence: TGTGCCAGCAGCCAGGTCCCTGAAGCTTTCTTT.

J is TRBJ2-2 and V is TRBV25-1, with D perhaps TRBD2 (5 bases). CDR1 is MGHDK and CDR2 is SYGVNS in the germline V gene. Between the trimmed V and J ends, which lost 1 base and 0 bases, there was a span of 12 bases. The CDR3 is 17 residues long. The chain's CDR3 is CASSESRDSANTGELFF. The CDR3 DNA is TGTGCCAGCAGTGAATCTCGGGATTCAGCGAACACCGGGGAGCTGTTTTTT.

This chain connects TRBV27 to TRBJ2-7, with TRBD2 identical over 7 bases. With 3 bases clipped from V and 2 bases from J, the junction kept 4 bases outside the gene matches. CDR3 length equals 14 residues. The germline V gene encodes CDR1 MNHEY and CDR2 SMNVEV (reference sequence). The CDR3 nucleotides are TGTGCCAGCAGTTTGGGGGGGTTCACCTACGAGCAGTACTTC. Encoded protein: CASSLGGFTYEQYF.

A word on this clone: Mismatch with germline at one junction end may stem from a read error. At the DNA level, this CDR3 is encoded by other sequences in the same sample as well. The genes are TRBV27 and TRBJ1-6, with TRBD1 as a possible D gene (5 bases). The germline V gene encodes CDR1 MNHEY and CDR2 SMNVEV (reference sequence). The CDR3 runs 16 residues. CDR3 sequence reads: CASSLSGQFYNSPLHF. The CDR3, as DNA: TGTGCCAGCAGTTTATCGGGGCAGTTTTATAATTCACCTCTCCACTTT.

This rearrangement joins TRBV23-1 to TRBJ1-2; D remains ambiguous. TRBV23-1 is reported as an ORF; its role is uncertain. The CDR3 extends over 15 amino acids. The V and J ends lost 2 bases and 4 bases respectively, with 14 bases between them. In DNA form, the CDR3 reads TGCGCCAGCAGTCAAAACCCATACCTGAGCTATGGCTACACCTTC. This translates into CASSQNPYLSYGYTF.

The V and J genes are TRBV7-3 and TRBJ2-6; 12 positions agree with TRBD2. With 2 bases clipped from V and 2 bases from J, the junction kept 4 bases outside the gene matches. The CDR3 contains 18 residues. The germline gives CDR1 SGHTA, CDR2 FQGTGA. As DNA, the CDR3 is TGTGCCAGCAGCTTACGACTAGCGGGAGCGGCTGGGGCCAACGTCCTGACTTTC. Translated: CASSLRLAGAAGANVLTF.

The genes are TRBV5-6 and TRBJ2-5, with D perhaps matching TRBD1 (7 bases). This CDR3 comprises 17 residues. V lost 0 bases, J lost 6 bases, and 21 bases lay in between. Germline-derived CDR1 and CDR2 are SGHDT and YYEEEE. The CDR3 bases are TGTGCCAGCAGCTTGGCCCCCACAGGGGTAGCGGAAAAGACCCAGTACTTC. Translation: CASSLAPTGVAEKTQYF.

V usage is TRBV7-2 and J usage is TRBJ2-7; D perhaps matches TRBD1 (6 bases). Germline V lookup: CDR1 SGHTA, CDR2 FQGNSA. Trimming pared 4 bases from V and 1 base from J, leaving 14 bases between. CDR3 length equals 15 residues. CDR3: CASSSSLQGSYEQYF. The CDR3 nucleotides read TGTGCCAGCAGCTCGTCGCTACAGGGATCCTACGAGCAGTACTTC.

This chain uses TRBV25-1 with TRBJ2-3; 9 nucleotides align to TRBD1. The CDR3 extends over 15 amino acids. The germline V gene encodes CDR1 MGHDK and CDR2 SYGVNS. V shed 4 bases, J shed 0 bases, and the junction held 2 bases outside the gene matches. The CDR3 DNA sequence: TGTGCCAGCAGTGGAGGACAGGGGAGCACAGATACGCAGTATTTT. Translated: CASSGGQGSTDTQYF.

The J gene is TRBJ2-5, the V gene TRBV6-1; no definite D call. The CDR3 is 12 amino acids. Trimming removed 4 bases at V and 12 bases at J, with 15 bases between. Looked up from germline, CDR1 is MNHNS and CDR2 is SASEGT. CDR3 sequence: CASSVQTVQEYF. The CDR3 bases are TGTGCCAGCAGTGTACAAACCGTTCAGGAGTACTTC.

V is TRBV7-7 and J is TRBJ1-2; 11 bases line up with TRBD1. CDR1 and CDR2 (germline): SSHAT, FNYEAQ (reference sequence). This CDR3 is built from 17 residues. The V segment lost 5 bases and the J segment 4 bases; nucleotides outside the gene matches: 12. DNA of the CDR3: TGTGCCAGCAGCCCCCGGACAGGGGGCCAAAAACTCTATGGCTACACCTTC. This translates into CASSPRTGGQKLYGYTF.

V usage is TRBV7-9 and J usage is TRBJ2-3, with D perhaps TRBD2 (6 bases). The CDR3 has 15 residues. V lost 0 bases and J lost 4, with 11 bases in between. The V gene's germline CDR1 is SEHNR and CDR2 FQNEAQ (reference sequence). For the CDR3, the DNA is TGTGCCAGCAGCTTAGCCTTGGTAGCGGCAGATACGCAGTATTTT. Its protein is CASSLALVAADTQYF. The complete variable domain, with remaining parts taken from reference TRBV7-9 and TRBJ2-3, reads DTGVSQNPRHKITKRGQNVTFRCDPISEHNRLYWYRQTLGQGPEFLTYFQNEAQLEKSRLLSDRFSAERPKGSFSTLEIQRTEQGDSAMYLCASSLALVAADTQYFGPGTRLTVL.

The V and J genes are TRBV7-9 and TRBJ2-1; 10 bases are shared with TRBD2. The germline gives CDR1 SEHNR, CDR2 FQNEAQ (reference sequence). Losses at the gene ends were 5 bases for V and 11 bases for J; bases not matched to a gene: 12. The CDR3 contains 15 residues. This CDR3 is CASSPGRASGGQQFF. CDR3 in DNA: TGTGCCAGCAGCCCCGGTCGGGCTAGCGGGGGCCAGCAGTTCTTC.

The CDR3 nucleotides read TGTGCCAGCAGCTTAGCGGGGGGGGCCCCAGATACGCAGTATTTT. It is translated as CASSLAGGAPDTQYF. The rearrangement joins TRBV7-9 to TRBJ2-3; weak D call: TRBD2 (7 bases). Germline V gene lookup returns CDR1 SEHNR and CDR2 FQNEAQ (reference sequence). This CDR3 contains 15 residues. V lost 0 bases, J lost 4 bases, and 11 bases lay in between.

This clone is a singleton in its sample. This chain joins TRBV5-1 and TRBJ2-5; 9 bases map to TRBD1. Per germline, CDR1 SGHRS and CDR2 YFSETQ. The CDR3 is 14 amino acids. With 1 base clipped from V and 3 bases from J, the junction kept 1 base outside the gene matches. CDR3 in DNA: TGCGCCAGCAGCTTGACAGGGGGCAAAGAGACCCAGTACTTC. Translated: CASSLTGGKETQYF. Full variable domain (outside the CDR3, taken from reference TRBV5-1 and TRBJ2-5): KAGVTQTPRYLIKTRGQQVTLSCSPISGHRSVSWYQQTPGQGLQFLFEYFSETQRNKGNFPGRFSGRQFSNSRSEMNVSTLELGDSALYLCASSLTGGKETQYFGPGTRLLVL.

The chain carries TRBV7-6 and TRBJ1-2, with 9 bases identical to TRBD1. Looked up from germline, CDR1 is SGHVS and CDR2 is FNYEAQ. The CDR3 is 16 amino acids. V was clipped by 3 bases and J by 7 bases; unmatched bases: 12. CDR3 sequence (DNA): TGTGCCAGCAGCTTGTATGTGCCGGGACAGGGTCCTGGCTACACCTTC. Translating gives CASSLYVPGQGPGYTF.

This clone came up a few times. The chain uses TRBV7-2 and TRBJ2-3; 7 bases map to TRBD2. Per the germline V gene, CDR1 is SGHTA and CDR2 is FQGNSA. This CDR3 has 14 residues. Trimming at V came to 0 bases and at J to 3 bases, leaving 0 bases not matched to a gene. CDR3 in DNA: TGTGCCAGCAGCTTAGCGGGGGGGACAGATACGCAGTATTTT. Translating it yields CASSLAGGTDTQYF. Full variable domain (rest looked up from reference TRBV7-2 and TRBJ2-3): GAGVSQSPSNKVTEKGKDVELRCDPISGHTALYWYRQSLGQGLEFLIYFQGNSAPDKSGLPSDRFSAERTGGSVSTLTIQRTQQEDSAVYLCASSLAGGTDTQYFGPGTRLTVL.

The chain joins TRBV11-2 to TRBJ2-7; 7 bases map to TRBD1. From germline, CDR1 is SGHAT and CDR2 FQNNGV. After removal of 4 bases from V and 0 bases from J, the junction contained 9 bases not matched to a gene. The CDR3 is made up of 16 amino acids. The CDR3 is CASSSIGQADSYEQYF. In DNA, the CDR3 is TGTGCCAGCAGCTCGATCGGACAGGCAGACTCCTACGAGCAGTACTTC. Looking up the rest from reference TRBV11-2 and TRBJ2-7 gives the full variable domain: EAGVAQSPRYKIIEKRQSVAFWCNPISGHATLYWYQQILGQGPKLLIQFQNNGVVDDSQLPKDRFSAERLKGVDSTLKIQPAKLEDSAVYLCASSSIGQADSYEQYFGPGTRLTVT.

Notes on this clone: Germline and junction disagree at one end, which may indicate a read error. This chain links TRBV5-1 with TRBJ1-4; D not resolved. The CDR3 extends over 9 amino acids. Germline V gene lookup returns CDR1 SGHRS and CDR2 YFSETQ. In DNA form, the CDR3 reads TGCGCCAGCAGCATTGGGCTACCTTTT. Residues: CASSIGLPF.

The chain joins TRBV10-3 to TRBJ2-2; the D gene is possibly TRBD1 (5 bases). V lost 3 bases to trimming and J lost 0 bases, with 8 bases between them. The CDR3 spans 15 residues. Germline V lookup: CDR1 ENHRY, CDR2 SYGVKD. In DNA form, the CDR3 reads TGTGCCATCAGTGAACAGGTGACGAACACCGGGGAGCTGTTTTTT. Its translation: CAISEQVTNTGELFF.

The chain is built from TRBV7-2 and TRBJ2-7; the D is unclear. The germline gives CDR1 SGHTA, CDR2 FQGNSA. Trimming removed 3 bases from V and 4 bases from J, with 7 bases in between. CDR3 size: 12 residues. Here the CDR3 reads CASSLAVYEQYF. The CDR3 bases are TGTGCCAGCAGCTTGGCGGTTTACGAGCAGTACTTC.

This clone was counted only a few times. The rearrangement joins TRBV25-1 to TRBJ2-2; D unresolved. Germline V gene sequence: CDR1 MGHDK, CDR2 SYGVNS. The CDR3 contains 11 residues. Trimming left V 5 bases short and J 6 bases short, with 4 bases between. Here the CDR3 reads CASSSAGELFF. CDR3 DNA: TGTGCCAGCAGTTCGGCCGGGGAGCTGTTTTTT.

The genes are TRBV7-6 and TRBJ1-2, with a possible D match to TRBD1 (5 bases). Trimming removed 4 bases from V and 7 bases from J, with 13 bases in between. Germline assignment: CDR1 SGHVS and CDR2 FNYEAQ. This CDR3 has 13 residues. Here the CDR3 DNA reads TGTGCCAGCAGCTCGGAAGGGGCCGGTGGCTACACCTTC. This sequence encodes CASSSEGAGGYTF.

This clone has a single count. J is TRBJ2-2 and V is TRBV12-5; D possibly corresponds to TRBD1 (5 bases). CDR1 is LGHNT, CDR2 FRNRAP, per germline. This CDR3 has 15 residues. Trimming stripped 4 bases from V and 0 bases from J, with 9 bases between. The CDR3 sequence: CASGYGASNTGELFF. DNA for the CDR3: TGTGCTAGTGGTTATGGGGCATCGAACACCGGGGAGCTGTTTTTT.